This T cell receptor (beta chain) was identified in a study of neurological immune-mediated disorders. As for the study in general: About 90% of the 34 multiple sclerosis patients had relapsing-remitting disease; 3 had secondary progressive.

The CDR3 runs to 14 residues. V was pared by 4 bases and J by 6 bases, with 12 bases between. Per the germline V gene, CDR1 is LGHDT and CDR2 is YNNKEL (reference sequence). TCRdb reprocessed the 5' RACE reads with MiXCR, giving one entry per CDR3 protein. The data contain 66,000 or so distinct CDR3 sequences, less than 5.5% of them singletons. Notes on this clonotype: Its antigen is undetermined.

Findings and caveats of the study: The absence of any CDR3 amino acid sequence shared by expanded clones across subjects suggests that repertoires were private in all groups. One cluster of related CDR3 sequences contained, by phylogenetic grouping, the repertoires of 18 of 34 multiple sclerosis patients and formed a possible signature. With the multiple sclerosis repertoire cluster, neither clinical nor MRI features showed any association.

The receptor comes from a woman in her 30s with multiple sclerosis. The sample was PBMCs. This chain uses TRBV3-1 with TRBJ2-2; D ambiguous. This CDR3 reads CASSPAPEPGELFF. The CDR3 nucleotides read TGTGCCAGCAGCCCGGCCCCAGAGCCCGGGGAGCTGTTTTTT.